This TCR beta chain was captured by sequencing in a study of OX40 agonist ivuxolimab in advanced cancers. With respect to the entire study: Ivuxolimab, which targeted the costimulatory receptor OX40 (CD134), was an agonistic, fully human IgG2 monoclonal antibody. The point of sequencing TCRbeta in the periphery was to test whether ivuxolimab changed TCR sequence diversity and drove clonal T-cell expansion. Partial responses were achieved by three dose-escalation patients, of whom one had hepatocellular carcinoma and two had cutaneous melanoma. Prior anti-PD-1, anti-PD-L1 or anti-CTLA-4 therapy was permitted, and checkpoint inhibitors had been received by roughly 40% of dose-escalation patients. The monotherapy dose-escalation portion (N of about 57 patients) of the phase I ivuxolimab trial is reported in the paper. Among the roughly 52 dose-escalation patients, about 20 had hepatocellular carcinoma, approximately 15 melanoma, 9 renal cell carcinoma and 9 head and neck cancer. Intravenous ivuxolimab was administered to patients every 2 weeks at six dose levels: 0.01, 0.1, 0.3, 1.5, 3 and 10 mg/kg. In the dose-escalation cohort, more than 75% of patients were male, and the mean age was approximately 55 years, with a range of 23 to 79. General study outcomes and caveats: Which antigens the clonally expanded peripheral T cells were specific for was not determined. After ivuxolimab, CD8+ T cells had more expanded clones than CD4+ T cells on average. In the 0.1-3.0 mg/kg groups, partial responders were among the patients with the lowest normalized peripheral clonal expansion, particularly in CD8+ T cells. At doses of 0.1 to 3.0 mg/kg, clonal expansion of both CD4+ and CD8+ T cells in blood was seen between baseline and week 6. Low levels of normalized T-cell clonal expansion were also shown by some nonresponding patients.

The trial excluded patients who had a history of autoimmune disease or were on systemic immunosuppression. Peripheral blood for TCR sequencing was drawn from every dose cohort at baseline, at cycle 4 day 1 and at cycle 7 day 1. The samples were drawn from a first-in-human, open-label, multicenter phase I dose-escalation trial of ivuxolimab. The trial enrolled adults with locally advanced or metastatic head and neck squamous cell, hepatocellular, melanoma or renal cell carcinoma. Before TCR sequencing, CD4+ T cells and CD8+ T cells from peripheral blood were sorted into separate populations. As to this clone: Its antigen target is currently unknown. Base qualities are not provided; no much larger clone lies one nucleotide away.

V and J lose 5 bases and 5 bases, and a span of 15 bases separates them. The CDR1 and CDR2 encoded by the germline V gene (reference sequence) are SEHNR and FQNEAQ. Measured from the cysteine to the phenylalanine, the CDR3 is 14 residues long. Only the CDR3 DNA stays, 42 bases, in frame from base 1. For sequencing of the TCRbeta CDR3 region, genomic DNA was extracted from the sorted cells. The immunoSEQ Assay was used for sequencing of TCRbeta CDR3 regions. The table was pulled from immuneACCESS by TCRdb, which kept in-frame rearrangements only. Such tables lose some clones; where checked, under half of the loss comes from unresolved V genes, and the rest has no known cause. The sample table lists 7,500 to 8,500 clones, less than 90% of them with a count of one. The ten largest account for under 30% of the sample.

The V gene is TRBV7-9 and the J gene is TRBJ1-1; the D gene lacks a confident call. The specimen comprised CD4+ or CD8+ T cells sorted from blood, sampled in a trial of the OX40 agonist ivuxolimab. This receptor was obtained from an adult with an advanced solid tumor such as melanoma, head and neck, liver or kidney cancer. The DNA reads TGTGCCAGCAGCCGGAGCTTGAGGGAAACTGAAGCTTTCTTT. Its coded protein is CASSRSLRETEAFF.